Described below is a single TCR beta chain sequence and its context. The sample belongs to a study of blood T cell repertoires in COVID-19. Study summary: Sites in the United States, Italy and Spain provided acute and convalescent COVID-19 samples. PBMCs, B-cell-depleted T cells, or T cells were the source of the cDNA or gDNA that made up the material.

The CDR3 loop spans 16 amino acids. Germline V CDR1 and CDR2: SGDLS, YYNGEE. With 4 bases clipped from V and 2 bases from J, the junction kept 5 bases outside the gene matches. As processed by the authors: Cell counts per sample came from amplifying reference gene primers. The assay was immunoSEQ multiplex PCR, and TCRdb's table has in-frame clones only and misses some. V, J and clone size reflect that table, while D and trimming were determined from the DNA. The sample shows around 170,000 clones, 88% of them seen only once. The TCR was taken from a man aged 60-69 years with acute or convalescent COVID-19. Sequenced sample: peripheral blood. V is TRBV9 and J is TRBJ2-2; 10 bases line up with TRBD1. The CDR3: CASSLGTGANTGELFF. The CDR3 coding sequence is TGTGCCAGCAGCCTAGGGACAGGGGCAAACACCGGGGAGCTGTTTTTT.